The entry below describes one TCR beta chain. This clonotype has just one count. The antigen it binds to is not known. No base quality information exists; no much larger clone differs at one position. A single read is weak support. This entry is derived from a study of CD8 T cells in Susac syndrome (dated by TCRdb to about 2019). For the study in its entirety: The study used repertoire sequencing to test whether antigen drove CD8+ T cell activation and differentiation in Susac syndrome. Study-wide conclusions, independent of this receptor: The number of individuals in the TCR sequencing and HLA analysis was acknowledged as relatively small.

RNA was extracted using the RNeasy kit, and roughly 0.45 to 1 microgram was reverse transcribed with random hexamers. The immunoSEQ multiplex PCR assay, covering 54 Vbeta and 13 Jbeta segments, was used to amplify TCR beta CDR3 regions. PCR amplification bias was corrected using a synthetic template baseline for primer optimization and computational correction. Per the original workflow: Only productive sequences were kept, with reads annotated to V, D and J genes according to IMGT and analyzed in immunoSEQ Analyzer. Clonality was computed as one minus Shannon entropy normalized by log2 of the number of productive unique sequences. Public and private clones were assessed among the 100 most prevalent clones of each patient and control. Clones were defined as Susac-specific when absent from the healthy and MS cohorts, from 1,000 to 1,100 published viral clones and from other ImmuneACCESS disease sequences. In TCRdb, the public reads were trimmed at Q25 with fastp and aligned with MiXCR, with productive beta chains retained. Every entry covers one CDR3 protein and lists the most common genes and DNA from its rows. In this record, the V and J calls reflect TCRdb's handling and not the investigators' own analysis. The sample table contains more than 55,000 distinct CDR3 sequences; only one count was recorded for roughly 95% of them. The ten top clones hold 0.11% of the sample.

Peripheral blood CD8+ and CD4+ T cells from healthy donors, Susac syndrome patients and multiple sclerosis patients were profiled using high-throughput TCR beta sequencing. The multiple sclerosis controls were treatment-naive patients whose relapsing-remitting disease, either stable or active, fulfilled the revised McDonald criteria. Bulk CD8+ and CD4+ T cells were purified by magnetic negative isolation, while CD8+ TEMRA cells were enriched using FACS. Blood was drawn into EDTA tubes, processed within 24 hours, and PBMCs were isolated by density gradient centrifugation. PBMCs intended for TCR sequencing were frozen in liquid nitrogen and were later thawed in a 37 degrees C water bath. Purity of sorted or isolated CD4+, CD8+ and CD8+ TEMRA cells was at least 90%. This receptor was taken from a human donor with multiple sclerosis. The material sequenced was CD4+ T cells from PBMCs.

CDR3 reads: CASSQESRGAYEQYF. The DNA is as follows: TGTGCCAGCAGCCAAGAATCCAGGGGGGCGTACGAGCAGTACTTC. In this chain, TRBV3-1 is recombined with TRBJ2-7; a weak D assignment points to TRBD1 (7 bases agree). V drops 0 bases and J drops 4 bases, leaving 13 bases in between. Taken from the germline V gene (reference sequence), the CDR1 and CDR2 loops are LGHDT and YNNKEL. Taken from cysteine to phenylalanine, the CDR3 has 15 residues. Of the read, only the CDR3 DNA is kept; its 45 bases are in frame from base 1.